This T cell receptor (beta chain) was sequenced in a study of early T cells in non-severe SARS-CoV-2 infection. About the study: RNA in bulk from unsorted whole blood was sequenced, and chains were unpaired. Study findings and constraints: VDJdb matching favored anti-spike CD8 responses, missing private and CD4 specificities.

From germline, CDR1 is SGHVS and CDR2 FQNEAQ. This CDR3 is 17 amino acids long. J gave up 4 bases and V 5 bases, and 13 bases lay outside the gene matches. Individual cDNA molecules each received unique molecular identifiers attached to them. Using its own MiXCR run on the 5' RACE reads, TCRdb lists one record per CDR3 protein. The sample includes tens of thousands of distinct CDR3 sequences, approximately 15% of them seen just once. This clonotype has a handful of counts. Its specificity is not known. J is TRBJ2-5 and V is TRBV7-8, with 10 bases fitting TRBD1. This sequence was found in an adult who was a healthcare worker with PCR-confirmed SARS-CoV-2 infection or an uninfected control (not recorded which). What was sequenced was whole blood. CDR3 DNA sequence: TGTGCCAGCAGCCCGACAGGGGGCGACATCGCGGTAGAGACCCAGTACTTC. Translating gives CASSPTGGDIAVETQYF.